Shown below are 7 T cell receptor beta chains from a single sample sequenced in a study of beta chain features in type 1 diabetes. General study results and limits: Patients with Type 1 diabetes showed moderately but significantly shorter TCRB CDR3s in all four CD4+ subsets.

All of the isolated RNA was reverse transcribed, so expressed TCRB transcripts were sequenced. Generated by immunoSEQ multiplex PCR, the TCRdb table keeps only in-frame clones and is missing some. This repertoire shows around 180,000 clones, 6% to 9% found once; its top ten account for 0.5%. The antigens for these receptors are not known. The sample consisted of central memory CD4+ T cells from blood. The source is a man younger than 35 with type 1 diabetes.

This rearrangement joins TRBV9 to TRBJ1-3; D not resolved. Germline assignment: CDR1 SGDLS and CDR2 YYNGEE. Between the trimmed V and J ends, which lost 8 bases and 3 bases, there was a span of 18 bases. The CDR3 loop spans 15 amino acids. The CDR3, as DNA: TGTGCCAGGAGGAAATCGATGCTTTGTGGAAACACCATATATTTT. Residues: CARRKSMLCGNTIYF.

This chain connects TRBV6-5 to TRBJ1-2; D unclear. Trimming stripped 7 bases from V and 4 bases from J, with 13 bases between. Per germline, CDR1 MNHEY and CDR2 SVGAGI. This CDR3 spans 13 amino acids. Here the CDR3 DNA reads TGTGCCAGCATGGGAGGGATCCCCTATGGCTACACCTTC. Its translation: CASMGGIPYGYTF.

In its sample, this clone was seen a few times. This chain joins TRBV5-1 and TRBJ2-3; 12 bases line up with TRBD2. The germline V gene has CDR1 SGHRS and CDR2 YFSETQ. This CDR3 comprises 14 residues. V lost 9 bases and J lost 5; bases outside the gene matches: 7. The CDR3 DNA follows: TGCGCCACAAGAGCGACTAGCGGGGGAGATACGCAGTATTTT. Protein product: CATRATSGGDTQYF.

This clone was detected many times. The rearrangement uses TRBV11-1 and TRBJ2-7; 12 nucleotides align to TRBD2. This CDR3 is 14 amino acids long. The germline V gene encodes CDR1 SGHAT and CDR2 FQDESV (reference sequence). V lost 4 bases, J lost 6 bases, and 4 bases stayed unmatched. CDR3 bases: TGTGCCAGCAGCTCTAGCGGGAGGGCCCGCGAGCAGTACTTC. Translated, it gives CASSSSGRAREQYF.

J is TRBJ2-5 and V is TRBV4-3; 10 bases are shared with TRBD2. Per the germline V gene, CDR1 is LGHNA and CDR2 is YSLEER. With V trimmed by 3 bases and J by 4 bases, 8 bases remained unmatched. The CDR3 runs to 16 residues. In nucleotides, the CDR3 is TGCGCCAGCAGCCAGGGGGTAGCGGGGGGCGGAGAGACCCAGTACTTC. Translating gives CASSQGVAGGGETQYF.

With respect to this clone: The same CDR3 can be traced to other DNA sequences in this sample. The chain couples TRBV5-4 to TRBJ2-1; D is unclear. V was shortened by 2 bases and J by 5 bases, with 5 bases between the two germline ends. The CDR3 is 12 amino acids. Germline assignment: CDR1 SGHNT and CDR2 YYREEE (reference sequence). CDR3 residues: CASSLGDNEQFF. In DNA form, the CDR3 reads TGTGCCAGCAGCTTAGGAGACAATGAGCAGTTCTTC.

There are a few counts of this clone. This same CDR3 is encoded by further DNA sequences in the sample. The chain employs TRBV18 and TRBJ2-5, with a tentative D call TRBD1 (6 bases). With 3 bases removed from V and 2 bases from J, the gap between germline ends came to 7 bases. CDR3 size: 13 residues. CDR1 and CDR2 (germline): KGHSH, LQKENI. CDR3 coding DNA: TGTGCCAGCTCACCCGACAGGCAAGAGACCCAGTACTTC. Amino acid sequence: CASSPDRQETQYF.